One and the same sample provided the 11 T cell receptor beta chains below, sequenced in a study of identical twins. One entry per CDR3 protein results from TCRdb running MiXCR on the 5' RACE reads. This table has about 810,000 distinct CDR3 sequences, 9% to 15% appearing once. These records were also assigned to another study, of yellow fever vaccine responses in identical twins.

Sample: PBMCs. The receptors derive from a woman between 18 and 29 years old in good health.

This clonotype was seen a handful of times. This rearrangement joins TRBV5-1 to TRBJ1-1; TRBD1 agrees at 9 bases. V dropped 3 bases and J dropped 3; count of bases not matched to a gene: 6. The CDR3 totals 15 residues. CDR1 is SGHRS, CDR2 YFSETQ, per germline. In DNA form, the CDR3 reads TGCGCCAGCAGCTCGACAGGGGGTGTGTACACTGAAGCTTTCTTT. It is translated as CASSSTGGVYTEAFF.

This clonotype was counted many times. This chain links TRBV7-9 with TRBJ1-1; no definite D call. The CDR3 sequence is 16 residues long. The ends were cut back, 5 bases at V and 1 base at J, with 17 bases in the middle. The germline V gene encodes CDR1 SEHNR and CDR2 FQNEAQ (reference sequence). CDR3 nucleotides: TGTGCCAGCAGCCCGTCCATGAGCTTTGGGAACACTGAAGCTTTCTTT. Translating gives CASSPSMSFGNTEAFF.

The sample holds a few counts of this clonotype. The chain is built from TRBV6-5 and TRBJ2-6; D might be TRBD2 (5 bases). V was cut by 4 bases and J by 2 bases, with 9 bases left in between. Germline CDR1 reads MNHEY; CDR2 reads SVGAGI. CDR3 length: 15 amino acids. CDR3 nucleotide sequence: TGTGCCAGCAGTTCGGTGGGAGCTGGGGCCAACGTCCTGACTTTC. Translation gives CASSSVGAGANVLTF.

The sample holds a few counts of this clonotype. V usage is TRBV7-9 and J usage is TRBJ2-1, with 7 bases fitting TRBD1. This CDR3 comprises 16 residues. Germline CDR1 reads SEHNR; CDR2 reads FQNEAQ (reference sequence). The V gene end was trimmed by 5 bases and the J gene end by 6 bases; junction bases not matched to a gene: 13. CDR3 DNA: TGTGCCAGCAGCGCCCGGGACAGCCCGAACCCCAATGAGCAGTTCTTC. It yields the protein CASSARDSPNPNEQFF.

The sample holds many counts of this clonotype. This sequence joins TRBV5-1 and TRBJ1-1; weak D call: TRBD1 (6 bases). The V end was cut by 0 bases, the J end by 1 base, with 10 bases between. The CDR3 length is 15 residues. The germline CDR1 and CDR2 sequences are SGHRS and YFSETQ. CDR3 nucleotides: TGCGCCAGCAGCTTGGCGAAACAGGGGAACACTGAAGCTTTCTTT. Its protein is CASSLAKQGNTEAFF.

The chain has TRBV5-8 and TRBJ2-1; D remains unclear. Germline-derived CDR1 and CDR2 are SGHTS and YDEGEE. This CDR3 has 17 residues. The ends were cut back, 0 bases at V and 0 bases at J, with 13 bases in the middle. The CDR3 sequence: CASSLASTHSSYNEQFF. The CDR3 coding sequence is TGTGCCAGCAGCTTGGCCAGCACACACAGCTCCTACAATGAGCAGTTCTTC.

The table lists this clonotype with a count of one. J is TRBJ2-1 and V is TRBV2, with TRBD2 matching over 11 bases. Germline V gives CDR1 SNHLY, CDR2 FYNNEI. The V segment lost 6 bases and the J segment 9 bases; nucleotides outside the gene matches: 10. This CDR3 has 15 residues. DNA for the CDR3: TGTGCCAGCAGGGCCGGGACTAGCGGACACAGTGAGCAGTTCTTC. Protein: CASRAGTSGHSEQFF.

The chain carries TRBV14 and TRBJ2-1; D gene uncertain. The CDR3 contains 13 residues. CDR1 and CDR2 (germline): SGHDN, FVKESK. The V end was cut by 2 bases, the J end by 4 bases, with 6 bases between. Written as DNA, the CDR3 is TGTGCCAGCAGCCAAAAAGAGTACAATGAGCAGTTCTTC. Translating gives CASSQKEYNEQFF.

V and J are TRBV7-6 and TRBJ2-5, with a tentative D call TRBD1 (5 bases). Germline V CDR1 and CDR2: SGHVS, FNYEAQ. V gave up 5 bases and J gave up 4 bases, with 17 bases separating them. The CDR3 length is 15 residues. As DNA, the CDR3 is TGTGCCAGCAGCCGCTTCTTGGGGCAGGGAGAGACCCAGTACTTC. Translation gives CASSRFLGQGETQYF.

This clonotype was found a few times. V is TRBV5-1 and J is TRBJ2-1, with 8 nucleotides matching TRBD2. V shed 0 bases and J 6 bases; nucleotides not matched to a gene: 2. CDR3 length: 14 residues. CDR1 is SGHRS, CDR2 YFSETQ, per germline. The DNA of the CDR3 is TGCGCCAGCAGCTTGGTCCTAGCGGGCAATGAGCAGTTCTTC. It yields the protein CASSLVLAGNEQFF.

In nucleotides, the CDR3 is TGCGCCAGCAGCTGGGACGTCGTGGGCACCGGGGAGCTGTTTTTT. Translating gives CASSWDVVGTGELFF. This chain connects TRBV5-1 to TRBJ2-2, with D perhaps matching TRBD1 or TRBD2 (5 bases each). The CDR3 extends over 15 amino acids. V lost 3 bases to trimming and J lost 4 bases, with 13 bases between them. Germline CDR1 reads SGHRS; CDR2 reads YFSETQ. The variable domain in full, completed from reference TRBV5-1 and TRBJ2-2, reads KAGVTQTPRYLIKTRGQQVTLSCSPISGHRSVSWYQQTPGQGLQFLFEYFSETQRNKGNFPGRFSGRQFSNSRSEMNVSTLELGDSALYLCASSWDVVGTGELFFGEGSRLTVL.